A single sample gave rise to the 16 T cell receptor beta chains below, sequenced in a study of blood T cell repertoires in COVID-19. Libraries were prepared by immunoSEQ multiplex PCR; TCRdb keeps only in-frame clonotypes and omits some of them. This sample has fewer than 250,000 clones, with 83% found just once. The sequenced material came from PBMCs or T cells enriched from blood (not recorded which). The receptors were gathered from a woman between 45 and 65 years old who had been exposed to COVID-19.

This chain links TRBV5-1 with TRBJ2-1; the match to TRBD2 covers 7 bases. This CDR3 contains 16 residues. V lost 0 bases and J lost 3; bases outside the gene matches: 6. Germline V gene sequence: CDR1 SGHRS, CDR2 YFSETQ. The CDR3 DNA reads as TGCGCCAGCAGCTTGGCGGCGGGGGTGGTCTACAATGAGCAGTTCTTC. Translating gives CASSLAAGVVYNEQFF.

The rearrangement links TRBV15 to TRBJ2-3; weak D call: TRBD1 (6 bases). V gave up 0 bases and J gave up 0 bases, with 10 bases separating them. Germline CDR1 and CDR2: LNHNV and YYDKDF (reference sequence). The CDR3 spans 16 residues. CDR3 coding DNA: TGTGCCACCAGCAGAGATAGGACAGTTAGCACAGATACGCAGTATTTT. Translating it yields CATSRDRTVSTDTQYF.

The CDR3 nucleotides read TGTGCCAGCAGTTCGTACAGGGTCGGGGGCTACACCTTC. Translated, it gives CASSSYRVGGYTF. The rearrangement uses TRBV12-3 or TRBV12-4 and TRBJ1-2; TRBD1 is a possible D gene (6 bases). The CDR3 length is 13 residues. With 4 bases removed from V and 8 bases from J, the gap between germline ends came to 14 bases.

There are a few counts of this clone. The chain combines TRBV2 with TRBJ1-2; TRBD1 matches 7 bases. The CDR3 contains 14 residues. The germline gives CDR1 SNHLY, CDR2 FYNNEI. V trimming: 7 bases; J trimming: 4 bases; junction bases outside the gene matches: 9. CDR3 in DNA: TGTGCCAGCACCTTCGACAGGGTGGTCTATGGCTACACCTTC. The encoded protein is CASTFDRVVYGYTF.

The genes are TRBV7-8 and TRBJ1-6; 7 bases are shared with TRBD1. The CDR3 is 15 residues long. The germline gives CDR1 SGHVS, CDR2 FQNEAQ. The V and J ends lost 3 bases and 9 bases, in that order; junction bases with no gene match: 8. CDR3 in amino acids: CASSFPQGLGSPLHF. CDR3 nucleotides: TGTGCCAGCAGCTTCCCACAGGGGCTGGGTTCACCCCTCCACTTT.

The chain has TRBV6-5 and TRBJ1-1; 9 bases match TRBD1. The CDR3 consists of 15 residues. With 5 bases clipped from V and 4 bases from J, the junction kept 8 bases outside the gene matches. CDR1 and CDR2 from the germline V gene are MNHEY and SVGAGI. CDR3 nucleotide sequence: TGTGCCAGCAGTCCCCCCGACAGGGGGGTCACTGAAGCTTTCTTT. This gives the protein CASSPPDRGVTEAFF.

V usage is TRBV28 and J usage is TRBJ1-1; D gene ambiguous. Trimming took 6 bases from V and 1 from J, leaving 15 bases between them. The germline CDR1 and CDR2 sequences are MDHEN and SYDVKM. The CDR3 length is 15 residues. The CDR3 loop reads CASSLTETGNTEAFF. The CDR3 DNA reads as TGTGCCAGCAGCCTAACCGAGACGGGGAACACTGAAGCTTTCTTT.

The table lists this clone with a count of one. The V gene is TRBV25-1, the J gene TRBJ1-2; 9 bases line up with TRBD1. Trimming at V came to 6 bases and at J to 5 bases, leaving 4 bases not matched to a gene. The CDR3 loop spans 13 amino acids. CDR1 and CDR2 from the germline V gene are MGHDK and SYGVNS. CDR3 region: CASSRDRVYGYTF. CDR3 DNA: TGTGCCAGCAGCCGGGACAGGGTGTATGGCTACACCTTC.

V usage is TRBV7-8 and J usage is TRBJ2-3, with a possible D match to TRBD1 (5 bases). The CDR3 totals 14 residues. With 8 bases removed from V and 0 bases from J, the gap between germline ends came to 12 bases. Germline V lookup: CDR1 SGHVS, CDR2 FQNEAQ. The CDR3 region is CASSRQGSTDTQYF. The DNA of the CDR3 is TGTGCCAGCTCGAGGCAGGGTAGCACAGATACGCAGTATTTT.

This clone came up a few times. The V and J genes are TRBV5-1 and TRBJ1-1, with TRBD1 identical over 7 bases. The V and J ends lost 0 bases and 5 bases, in that order; junction bases with no gene match: 7. Germline V gene sequence: CDR1 SGHRS, CDR2 YFSETQ. This CDR3 has 15 amino acids. CDR3 loop: CASSLARGRGTEAFF. The CDR3 DNA reads TGCGCCAGCAGCTTGGCCAGGGGCAGGGGGACTGAAGCTTTCTTT. The variable domain in full, with the rest retrieved from reference TRBV5-1 and TRBJ1-1, is KAGVTQTPRYLIKTRGQQVTLSCSPISGHRSVSWYQQTPGQGLQFLFEYFSETQRNKGNFPGRFSGRQFSNSRSEMNVSTLELGDSALYLCASSLARGRGTEAFFGQGTRLTVV.

This chain links TRBV3-1 (or the pseudogene TRBV3-2) with TRBJ1-1, with 9 bases identical to TRBD1. From germline, CDR1 is LGHDT and CDR2 YNNKEL (reference sequence). The length of the CDR3 is 14 residues. V was clipped by 6 bases and J by 4 bases; unmatched bases: 6. CDR3 sequence reads: CASSKGQGGTEAFF. In DNA, the CDR3 is TGTGCCAGCAGTAAGGGACAGGGTGGCACTGAAGCTTTCTTT.

V and J are TRBV28 and TRBJ1-1; possibly TRBD1 for D (5 bases). V gave up 6 bases and J gave up 5 bases, with 16 bases separating them. This CDR3 has 14 residues. Germline assignment: CDR1 MDHEN and CDR2 SYDVKM. CDR3 bases: TGTGCCAGCAGCCCATTTCGGGGGGTGACTGAAGCTTTCTTT. It translates to CASSPFRGVTEAFF.

V gene TRBV12-3 or TRBV12-4 combines with J gene TRBJ1-2, with D possibly TRBD1 on 5 matching bases. The CDR3 is made up of 12 amino acids. With 3 bases removed from V and 8 bases from J, the gap between germline ends came to 10 bases. The CDR3, as DNA: TGTGCCAGCAGTTTCACAGGAGACGGCTACACCTTC. Its protein is CASSFTGDGYTF.

The CDR3 is CASSSGFERGNEQYF. DNA of the CDR3: TGTGCCAGCAGCTCCGGTTTCGAGCGGGGAAACGAGCAGTACTTC. The chain uses TRBV13 and TRBJ2-7; the match to TRBD2 covers 7 bases. The V and J ends lost 4 bases and 5 bases, in that order; junction bases with no gene match: 11. The CDR3 is 15 amino acids. CDR1 is PRHDT, CDR2 FYEKMQ, per germline (reference sequence).

The genes are TRBV30 and TRBJ1-2; D possibly corresponds to TRBD1 (5 bases). Germline V CDR1 and CDR2: GTSNPN, SVGIG (reference sequence). The CDR3 extends over 11 amino acids. V was cut by 1 base and J by 5 bases, with 5 bases left in between. The CDR3 reads CAWSEGYGYTF. In DNA form, the CDR3 reads TGTGCCTGGAGTGAGGGGTATGGCTACACCTTC.

This clone has a single count. This chain uses TRBV5-1 with TRBJ1-1; a weak D match, TRBD1 (5 bases). Trimming pared 6 bases from V and 2 bases from J, leaving 14 bases between. Germline values: CDR1 SGHRS, CDR2 YFSETQ. This CDR3 contains 14 residues. As DNA, the CDR3 is TGCGCCAGCACTCCGACAGCCAAAAACACTGAAGCTTTCTTT. This codes for CASTPTAKNTEAFF.